The clone carrying this TCR beta chain has just one count. These data are taken from a study of blood T cell repertoires in COVID-19. The overall study: COVID-19 samples collected from the United States, Italy and Spain covered acute and convalescent phases.

V was pared by 5 bases and J by 4 bases, with 13 bases between. This CDR3 comprises 13 residues. Per the germline V gene, CDR1 is SGHDT and CDR2 is YYEEEE. Assay: immunoSEQ multiplex PCR; the TCRdb copy retains only in-frame clones and omits some. Here the sample spans 270,000 or so clones, more than 85% being singletons. Ages ranged from about 18 to 90 years, with residence in 24 US areas. Up to 2 weeks before entering the study, exposed participants had met a COVID-19 case. The rearrangement links TRBV5-6 to TRBJ2-7; TRBD1 is a possible D gene (6 bases). This clonotype originated in a man between 35 and 55 years old who had been exposed to COVID-19. The source material was PBMCs or T cells enriched from blood (not recorded which). The DNA for the CDR3 is TGTGCCAGCAGTTTTGGCGGACAGTACGAGCAGTACTTC. Protein product: CASSFGGQYEQYF. Supplemented by reference TRBV5-6 and TRBJ2-7, the full variable domain reads DAGVTQSPTHLIKTRGQQVTLRCSPKSGHDTVSWYQQALGQGPQFIFQYYEEEERQRGNFPDRFSGHQFPNYSSELNVNALLLGDSALYLCASSFGGQYEQYFGPGTRLTVT.